What follows is one T cell receptor (beta chain) and its context. This CDR3 is 14 amino acids long. After removal of 9 bases from V and 4 bases from J, the junction contained 8 bases not matched to a gene. Germline loops: CDR1 LNHDA, CDR2 SQIVND (reference sequence). Assay: immunoSEQ multiplex PCR; the TCRdb copy retains only in-frame clones and omits some. Among about 67,000 clones listed, more than 75% were seen once. The data derive from a study of OX40 agonist ivuxolimab in advanced cancers. The V and J genes are TRBV19 and TRBJ2-1, with TRBD1 identical over 8 bases. This TCR came from an adult with an advanced solid tumor such as melanoma, head and neck, liver or kidney cancer. Here the sequenced sample was CD4+ or CD8+ T cells sorted from blood, taken in a trial of the OX40 agonist ivuxolimab. The CDR3 spells CASRDRGIYNEQFF. The CDR3 DNA reads as TGTGCCAGCCGCGACAGGGGAATATACAATGAGCAGTTCTTC.